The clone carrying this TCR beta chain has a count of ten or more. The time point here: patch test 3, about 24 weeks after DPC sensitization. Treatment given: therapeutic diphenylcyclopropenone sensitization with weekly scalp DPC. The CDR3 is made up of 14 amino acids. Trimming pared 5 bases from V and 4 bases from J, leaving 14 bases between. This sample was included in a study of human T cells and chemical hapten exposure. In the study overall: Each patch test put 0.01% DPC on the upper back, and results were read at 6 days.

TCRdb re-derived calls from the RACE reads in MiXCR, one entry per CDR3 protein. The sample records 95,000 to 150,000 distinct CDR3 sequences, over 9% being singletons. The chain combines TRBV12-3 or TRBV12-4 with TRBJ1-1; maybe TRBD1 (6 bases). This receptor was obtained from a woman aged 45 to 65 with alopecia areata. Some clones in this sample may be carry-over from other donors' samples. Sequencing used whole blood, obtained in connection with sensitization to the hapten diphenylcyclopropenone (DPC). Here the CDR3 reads CASSPQGRGTEAFF. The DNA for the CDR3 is TGTGCCAGCAGTCCACAGGGAAGGGGCACTGAAGCTTTCTTT.